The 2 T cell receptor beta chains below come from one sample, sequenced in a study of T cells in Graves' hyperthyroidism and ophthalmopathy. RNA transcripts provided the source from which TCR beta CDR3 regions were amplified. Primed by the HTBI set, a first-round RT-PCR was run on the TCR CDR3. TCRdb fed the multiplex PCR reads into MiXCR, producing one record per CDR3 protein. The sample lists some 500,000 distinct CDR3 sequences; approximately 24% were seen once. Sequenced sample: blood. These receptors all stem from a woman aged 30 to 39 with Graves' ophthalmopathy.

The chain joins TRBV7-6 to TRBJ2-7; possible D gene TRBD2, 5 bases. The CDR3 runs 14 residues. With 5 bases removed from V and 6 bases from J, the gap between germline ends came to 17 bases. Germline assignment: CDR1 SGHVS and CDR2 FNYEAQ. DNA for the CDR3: TGTGCCAGCAGCCCCTGGGCGATTGAGGGCGAGCAGTACTTC. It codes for CASSPWAIEGEQYF.

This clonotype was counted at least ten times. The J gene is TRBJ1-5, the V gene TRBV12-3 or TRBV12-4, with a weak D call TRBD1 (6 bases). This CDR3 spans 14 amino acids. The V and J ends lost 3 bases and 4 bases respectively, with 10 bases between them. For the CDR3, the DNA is TGTGCCAGCAGTTTTTACAGGGCTAATCAGCCCCAGCATTTT. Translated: CASSFYRANQPQHF.